This T cell receptor (beta chain) stems from a study of Graves' ophthalmopathy and Graves' hyperthyroidism. The sequenced template was RNA, covering the TCR beta CDR3 region. RT-PCR was first run with HTBI primers, then multiplex PCR in a second round. TCRdb independently ran MiXCR on the multiplex PCR reads; one entry per CDR3 protein. The repertoire holds about 740,000 distinct CDR3 sequences, with roughly two fifths as singletons. This CDR3 comprises 15 residues. V was shortened by 0 bases and J by 2 bases, with 8 bases between the two germline ends. Germline assignment: CDR1 LNHNV and CDR2 YYDKDF (reference sequence). Ineligible for inclusion were patients with other autoimmune diseases, uncontrolled infections, pregnancy or lactation. Someone took the PBMCs out of about 9.7 ml of fresh peripheral blood.

Material: peripheral blood. The chain employs TRBV15 and TRBJ1-5; unclear D gene. The origin of this receptor is an adult man with Graves' ophthalmopathy. Here the CDR3 DNA reads TGTGCCACCAGCAGAGAAGGTACCGGCAATCAGCCCCAGCATTTT. It specifies CATSREGTGNQPQHF.